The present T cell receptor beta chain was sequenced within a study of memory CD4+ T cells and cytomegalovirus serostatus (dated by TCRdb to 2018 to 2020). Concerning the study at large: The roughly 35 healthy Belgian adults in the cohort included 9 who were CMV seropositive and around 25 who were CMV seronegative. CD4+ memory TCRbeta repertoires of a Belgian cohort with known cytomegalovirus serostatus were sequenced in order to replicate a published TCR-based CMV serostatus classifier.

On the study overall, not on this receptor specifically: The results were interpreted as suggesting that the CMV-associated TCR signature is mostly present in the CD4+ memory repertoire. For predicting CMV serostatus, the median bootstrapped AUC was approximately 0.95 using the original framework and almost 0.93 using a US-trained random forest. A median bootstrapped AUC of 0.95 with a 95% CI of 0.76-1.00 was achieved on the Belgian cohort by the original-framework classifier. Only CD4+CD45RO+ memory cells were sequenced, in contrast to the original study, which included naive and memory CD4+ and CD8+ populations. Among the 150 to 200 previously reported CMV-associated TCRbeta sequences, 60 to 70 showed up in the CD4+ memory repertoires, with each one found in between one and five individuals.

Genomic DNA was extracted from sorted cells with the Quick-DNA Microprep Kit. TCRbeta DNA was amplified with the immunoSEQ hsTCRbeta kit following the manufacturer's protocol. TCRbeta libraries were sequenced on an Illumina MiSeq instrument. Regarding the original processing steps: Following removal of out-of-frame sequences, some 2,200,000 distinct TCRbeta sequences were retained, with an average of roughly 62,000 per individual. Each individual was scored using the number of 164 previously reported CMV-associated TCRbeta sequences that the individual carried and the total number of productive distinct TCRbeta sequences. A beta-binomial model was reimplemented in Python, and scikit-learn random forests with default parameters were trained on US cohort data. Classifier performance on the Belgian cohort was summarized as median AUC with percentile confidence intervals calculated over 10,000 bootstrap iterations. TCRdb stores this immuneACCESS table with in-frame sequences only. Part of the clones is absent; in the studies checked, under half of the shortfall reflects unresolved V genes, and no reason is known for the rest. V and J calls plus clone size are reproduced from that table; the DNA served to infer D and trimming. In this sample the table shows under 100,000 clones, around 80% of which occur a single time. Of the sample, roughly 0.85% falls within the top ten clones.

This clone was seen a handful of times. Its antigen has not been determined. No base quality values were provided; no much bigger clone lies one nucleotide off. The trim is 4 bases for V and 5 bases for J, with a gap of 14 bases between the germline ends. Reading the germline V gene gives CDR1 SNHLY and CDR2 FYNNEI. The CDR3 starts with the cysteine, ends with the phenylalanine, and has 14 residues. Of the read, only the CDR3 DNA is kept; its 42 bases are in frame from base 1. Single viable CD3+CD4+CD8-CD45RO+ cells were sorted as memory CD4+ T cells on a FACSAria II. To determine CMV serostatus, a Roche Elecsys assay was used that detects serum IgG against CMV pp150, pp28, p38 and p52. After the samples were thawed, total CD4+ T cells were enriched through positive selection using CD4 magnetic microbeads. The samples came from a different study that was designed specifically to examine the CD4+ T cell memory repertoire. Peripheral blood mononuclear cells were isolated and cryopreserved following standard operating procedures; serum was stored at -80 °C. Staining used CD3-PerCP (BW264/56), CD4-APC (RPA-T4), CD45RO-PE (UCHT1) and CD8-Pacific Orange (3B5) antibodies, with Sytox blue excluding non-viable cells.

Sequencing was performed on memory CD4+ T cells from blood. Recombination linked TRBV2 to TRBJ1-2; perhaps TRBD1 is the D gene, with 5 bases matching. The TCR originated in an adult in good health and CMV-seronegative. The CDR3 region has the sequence CASSVRGAEYGYTF. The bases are TGTGCCAGCAGTGTCCGTGGGGCGGAGTATGGCTACACCTTC.